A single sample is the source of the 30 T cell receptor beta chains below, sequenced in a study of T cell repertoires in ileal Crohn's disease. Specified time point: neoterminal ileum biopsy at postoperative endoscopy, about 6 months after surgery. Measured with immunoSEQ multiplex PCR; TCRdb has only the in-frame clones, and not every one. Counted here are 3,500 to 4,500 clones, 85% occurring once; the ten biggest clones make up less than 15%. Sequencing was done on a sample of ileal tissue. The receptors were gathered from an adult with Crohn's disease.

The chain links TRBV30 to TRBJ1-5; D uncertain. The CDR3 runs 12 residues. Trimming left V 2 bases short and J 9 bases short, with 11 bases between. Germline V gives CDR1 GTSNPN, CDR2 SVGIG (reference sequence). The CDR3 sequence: CAWSPPGGPQHF. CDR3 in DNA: TGTGCCTGGAGTCCCCCGGGTGGGCCCCAGCATTTT.

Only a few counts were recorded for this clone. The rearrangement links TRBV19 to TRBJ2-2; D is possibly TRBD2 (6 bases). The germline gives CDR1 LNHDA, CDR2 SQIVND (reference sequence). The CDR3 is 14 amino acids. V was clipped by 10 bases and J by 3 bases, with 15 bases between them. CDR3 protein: CATLRRGYTGELFF. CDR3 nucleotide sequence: TGTGCCACCCTGAGGAGGGGTTACACCGGGGAGCTGTTTTTT.

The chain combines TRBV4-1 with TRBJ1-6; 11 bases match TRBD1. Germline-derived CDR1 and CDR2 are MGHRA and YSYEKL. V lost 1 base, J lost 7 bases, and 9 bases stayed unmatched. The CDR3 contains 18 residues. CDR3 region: CASSQGTGGAEGNSPLHF. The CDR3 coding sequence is TGCGCCAGCAGCCAAGGGACAGGGGGCGCGGAAGGGAATTCACCCCTCCACTTT.

DNA of the CDR3: TGTGCCAGCAGCCCGCAGGTAACCTACGAGCAGTACTTC. The encoded protein is CASSPQVTYEQYF. The rearrangement uses TRBV7-9 and TRBJ2-7, with D hard to call. Germline V lookup: CDR1 SEHNR, CDR2 FQNEAQ (reference sequence). Trimming left V 5 bases short and J 2 bases short, with 10 bases between. The CDR3 runs 13 residues.

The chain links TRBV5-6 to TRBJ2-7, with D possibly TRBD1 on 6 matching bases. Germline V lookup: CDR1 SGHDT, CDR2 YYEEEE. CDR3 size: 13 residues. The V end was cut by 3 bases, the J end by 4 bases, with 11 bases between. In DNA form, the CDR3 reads TGTGCCAGCAGCTACCGGGACACATACGAGCAGTACTTC. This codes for CASSYRDTYEQYF.

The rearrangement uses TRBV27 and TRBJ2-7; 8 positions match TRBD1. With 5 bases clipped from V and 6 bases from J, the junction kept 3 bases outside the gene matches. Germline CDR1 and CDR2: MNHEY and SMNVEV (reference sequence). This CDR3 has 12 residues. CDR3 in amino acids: CASSGTGREQYF. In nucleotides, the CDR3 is TGTGCCAGCAGTGGGACAGGCCGCGAGCAGTACTTC.

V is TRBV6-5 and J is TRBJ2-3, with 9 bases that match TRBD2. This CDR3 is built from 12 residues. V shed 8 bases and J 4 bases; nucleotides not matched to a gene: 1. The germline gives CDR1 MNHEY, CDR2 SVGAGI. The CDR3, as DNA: TGTGCCAGCCGGACTAGCGCAGATACGCAGTATTTT. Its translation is CASRTSADTQYF.

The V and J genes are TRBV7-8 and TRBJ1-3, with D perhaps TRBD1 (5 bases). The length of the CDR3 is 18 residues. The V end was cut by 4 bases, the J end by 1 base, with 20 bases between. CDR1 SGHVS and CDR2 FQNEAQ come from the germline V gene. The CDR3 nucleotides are TGTGCCAGCAGCTCGGGGGTAGGGGCATCTTATTCTGGAAACACCATATATTTT. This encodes CASSSGVGASYSGNTIYF.

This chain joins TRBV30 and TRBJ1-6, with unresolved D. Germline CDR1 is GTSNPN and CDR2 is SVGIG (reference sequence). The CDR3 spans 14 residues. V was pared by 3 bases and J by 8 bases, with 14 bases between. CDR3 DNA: TGTGCCTGGAGCGCGAAAATGGGCGATTCACCCCTCCACTTT. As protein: CAWSAKMGDSPLHF.

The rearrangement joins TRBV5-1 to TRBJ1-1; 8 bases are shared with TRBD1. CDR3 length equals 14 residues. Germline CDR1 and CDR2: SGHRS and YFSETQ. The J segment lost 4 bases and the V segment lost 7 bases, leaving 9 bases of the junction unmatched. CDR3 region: CASRQGQGLTEAFF. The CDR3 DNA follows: TGCGCCAGCCGACAAGGACAGGGCCTCACTGAAGCTTTCTTT.

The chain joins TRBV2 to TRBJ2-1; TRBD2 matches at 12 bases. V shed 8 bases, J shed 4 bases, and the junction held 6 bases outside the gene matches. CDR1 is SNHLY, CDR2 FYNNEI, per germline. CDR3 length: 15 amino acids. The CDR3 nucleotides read TGTGCCAGCGGCCGGACTAGCGGGGTTTACAATGAGCAGTTCTTC. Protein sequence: CASGRTSGVYNEQFF.

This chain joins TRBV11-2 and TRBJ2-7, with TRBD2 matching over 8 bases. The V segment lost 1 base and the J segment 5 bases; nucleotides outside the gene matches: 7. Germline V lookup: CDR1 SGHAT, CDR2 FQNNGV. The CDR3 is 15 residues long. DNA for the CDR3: TGTGCCAGCAGCTTAGCGGACGGGGGGGCGGACGAGCAGTACTTC. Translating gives CASSLADGGADEQYF.

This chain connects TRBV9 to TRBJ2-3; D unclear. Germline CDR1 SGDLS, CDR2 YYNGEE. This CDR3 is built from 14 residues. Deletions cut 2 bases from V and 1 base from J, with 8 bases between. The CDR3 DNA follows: TGTGCCAGCAGCGTCATGCTAGGCACAGATACGCAGTATTTT. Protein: CASSVMLGTDTQYF.

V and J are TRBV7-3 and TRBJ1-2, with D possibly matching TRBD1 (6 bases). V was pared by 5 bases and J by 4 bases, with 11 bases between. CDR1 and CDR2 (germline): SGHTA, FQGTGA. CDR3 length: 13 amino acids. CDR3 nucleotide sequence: TGTGCCAGCAGCCCCCTACAGGGCTATGGCTACACCTTC. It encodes CASSPLQGYGYTF.

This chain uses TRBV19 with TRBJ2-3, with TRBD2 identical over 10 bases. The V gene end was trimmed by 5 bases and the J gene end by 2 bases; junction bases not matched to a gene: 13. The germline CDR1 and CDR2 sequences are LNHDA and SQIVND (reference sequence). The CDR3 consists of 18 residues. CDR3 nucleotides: TGTGCCAGTAGTTTAACTGGACTAGCGGAGACGTACACAGATACGCAGTATTTT. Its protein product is CASSLTGLAETYTDTQYF.

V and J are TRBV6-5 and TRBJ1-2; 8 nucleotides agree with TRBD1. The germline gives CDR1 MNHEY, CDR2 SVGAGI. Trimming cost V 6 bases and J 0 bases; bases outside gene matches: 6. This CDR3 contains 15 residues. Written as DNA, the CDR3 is TGTGCCAGCAGGGAGACAGGGGTGTCTAACTATGGCTACACCTTC. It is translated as CASRETGVSNYGYTF.

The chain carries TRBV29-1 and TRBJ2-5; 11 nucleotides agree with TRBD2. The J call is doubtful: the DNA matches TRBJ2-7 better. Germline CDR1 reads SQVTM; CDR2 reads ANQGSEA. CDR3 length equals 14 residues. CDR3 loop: CSVGPSGGIDEQYF. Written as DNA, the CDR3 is TGCAGCGTTGGTCCTAGCGGGGGGATCGACGAGCAGTACTTC.

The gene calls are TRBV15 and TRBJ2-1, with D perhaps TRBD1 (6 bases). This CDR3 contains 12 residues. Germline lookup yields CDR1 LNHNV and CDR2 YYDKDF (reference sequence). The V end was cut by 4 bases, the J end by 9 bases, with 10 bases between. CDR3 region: CATSTGEREQFF. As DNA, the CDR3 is TGTGCCACCAGCACAGGGGAGCGTGAGCAGTTCTTC.

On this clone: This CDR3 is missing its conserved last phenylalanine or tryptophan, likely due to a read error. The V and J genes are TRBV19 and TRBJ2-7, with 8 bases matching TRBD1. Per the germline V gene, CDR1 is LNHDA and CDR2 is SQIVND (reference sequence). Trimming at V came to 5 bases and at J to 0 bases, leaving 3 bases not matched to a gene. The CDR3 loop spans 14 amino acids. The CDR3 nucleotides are TGTGCCAGTAGTTCACAGGGGGGCTCCTACGAGCAGTACCTC. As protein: CASSSQGGSYEQYL.

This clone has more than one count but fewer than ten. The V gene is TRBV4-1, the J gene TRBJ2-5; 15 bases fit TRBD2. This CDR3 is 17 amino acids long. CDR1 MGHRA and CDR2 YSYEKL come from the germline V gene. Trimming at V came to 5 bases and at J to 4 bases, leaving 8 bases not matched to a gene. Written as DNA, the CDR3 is TGCGCCAGCAGCACAACGGGACTAGCGGGGGGACGAGAGACCCAGTACTTC. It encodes CASSTTGLAGGRETQYF.

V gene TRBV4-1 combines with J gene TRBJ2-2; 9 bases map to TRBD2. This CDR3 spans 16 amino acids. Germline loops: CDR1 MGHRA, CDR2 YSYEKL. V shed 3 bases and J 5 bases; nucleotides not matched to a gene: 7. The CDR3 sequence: CASSQVAAGGTGELFF. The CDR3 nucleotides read TGCGCCAGCAGCCAGGTGGCAGCGGGGGGAACCGGGGAGCTGTTTTTT.

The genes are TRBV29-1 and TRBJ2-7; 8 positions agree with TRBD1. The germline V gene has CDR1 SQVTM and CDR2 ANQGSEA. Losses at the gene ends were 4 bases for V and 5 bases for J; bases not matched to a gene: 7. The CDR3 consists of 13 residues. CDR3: CSVGTGTGHEQYF. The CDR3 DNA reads TGCAGCGTTGGGACCGGGACAGGACACGAGCAGTACTTC.

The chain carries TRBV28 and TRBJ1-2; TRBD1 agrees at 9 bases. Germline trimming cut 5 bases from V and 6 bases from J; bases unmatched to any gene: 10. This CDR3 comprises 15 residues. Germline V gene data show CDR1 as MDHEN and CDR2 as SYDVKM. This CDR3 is CASSLGQGRGNGYTF. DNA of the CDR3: TGTGCCAGCAGTCTCGGACAGGGGCGAGGAAATGGCTACACCTTC.

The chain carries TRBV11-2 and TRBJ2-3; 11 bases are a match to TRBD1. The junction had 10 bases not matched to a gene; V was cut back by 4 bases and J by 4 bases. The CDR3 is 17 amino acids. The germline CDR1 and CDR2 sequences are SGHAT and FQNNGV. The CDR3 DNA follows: TGTGCCAGCAGCTCGCCGGGGACAGGGGGGTCGGCAGATACGCAGTATTTT. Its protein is CASSSPGTGGSADTQYF.

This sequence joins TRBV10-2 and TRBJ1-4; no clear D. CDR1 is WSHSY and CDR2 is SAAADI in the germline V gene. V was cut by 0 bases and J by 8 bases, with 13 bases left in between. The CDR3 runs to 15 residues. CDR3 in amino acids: CASSESGGIYEKLFF. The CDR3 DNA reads TGCGCCAGCAGTGAGTCAGGAGGGATTTACGAAAAACTGTTTTTT.

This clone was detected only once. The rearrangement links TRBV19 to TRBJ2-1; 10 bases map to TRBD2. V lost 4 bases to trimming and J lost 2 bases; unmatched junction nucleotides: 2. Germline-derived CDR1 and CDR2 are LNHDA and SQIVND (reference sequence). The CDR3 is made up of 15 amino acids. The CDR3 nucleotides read TGTGCCAGTAGTACCCTAGCGGGGGCCTACAATGAGCAGTTCTTC. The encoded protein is CASSTLAGAYNEQFF. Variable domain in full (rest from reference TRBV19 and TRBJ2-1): DGGITQSPKYLFRKEGQNVTLSCEQNLNHDAMYWYRQDPGQGLRLIYYSQIVNDFQKGDIAEGYSVSREKKESFPLTVTSAQKNPTAFYLCASSTLAGAYNEQFFGPGTRLTVL.

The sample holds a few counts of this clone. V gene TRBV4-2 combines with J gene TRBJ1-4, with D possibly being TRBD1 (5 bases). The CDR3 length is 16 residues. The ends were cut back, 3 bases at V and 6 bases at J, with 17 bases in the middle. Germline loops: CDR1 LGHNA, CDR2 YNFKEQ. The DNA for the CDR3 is TGTGCCAGCAGCCAGTCCCCGGGACTCCGGGATGAAAAACTGTTTTTT. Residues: CASSQSPGLRDEKLFF.

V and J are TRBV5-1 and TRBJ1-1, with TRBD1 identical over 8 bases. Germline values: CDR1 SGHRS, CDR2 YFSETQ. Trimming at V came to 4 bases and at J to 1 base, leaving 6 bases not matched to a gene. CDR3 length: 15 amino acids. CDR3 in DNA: TGCGCCAGCAGCCCGTCGGGGACAGGGAACACTGAAGCTTTCTTT. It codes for CASSPSGTGNTEAFF.

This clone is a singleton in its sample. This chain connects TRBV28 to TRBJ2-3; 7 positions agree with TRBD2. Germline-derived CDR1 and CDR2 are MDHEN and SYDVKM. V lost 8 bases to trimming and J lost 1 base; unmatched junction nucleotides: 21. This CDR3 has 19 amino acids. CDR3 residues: CASVSRVIAGLTGTDTQYF. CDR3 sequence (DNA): TGTGCCAGCGTCTCGAGGGTAATAGCGGGTCTAACAGGCACAGATACGCAGTATTTT. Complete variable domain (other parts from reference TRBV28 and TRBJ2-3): DVKVTQSSRYLVKRTGEKVFLECVQDMDHENMFWYRQDPGLGLRLIYFSYDVKMKEKGDIPEGYSVSREKKERFSLILESASTNQTSMYLCASVSRVIAGLTGTDTQYFGPGTRLTVL.

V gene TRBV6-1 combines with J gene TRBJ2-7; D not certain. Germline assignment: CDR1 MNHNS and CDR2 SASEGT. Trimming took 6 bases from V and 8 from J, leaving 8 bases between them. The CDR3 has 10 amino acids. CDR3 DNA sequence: TGTGCCAGCAGCACCCCTAAGCAGTACTTC. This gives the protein CASSTPKQYF.